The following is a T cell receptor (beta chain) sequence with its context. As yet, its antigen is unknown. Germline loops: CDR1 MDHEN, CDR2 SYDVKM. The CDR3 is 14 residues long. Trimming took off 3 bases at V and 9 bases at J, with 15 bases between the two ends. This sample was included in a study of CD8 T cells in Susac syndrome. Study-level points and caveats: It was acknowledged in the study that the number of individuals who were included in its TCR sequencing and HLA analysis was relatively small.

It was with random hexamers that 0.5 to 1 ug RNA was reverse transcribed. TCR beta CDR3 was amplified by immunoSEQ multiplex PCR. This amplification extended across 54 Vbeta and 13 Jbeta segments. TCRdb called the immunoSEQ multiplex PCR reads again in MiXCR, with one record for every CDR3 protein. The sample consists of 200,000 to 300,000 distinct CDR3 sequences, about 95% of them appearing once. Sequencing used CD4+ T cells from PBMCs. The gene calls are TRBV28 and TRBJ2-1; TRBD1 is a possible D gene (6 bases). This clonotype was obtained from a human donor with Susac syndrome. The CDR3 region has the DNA TGTGCCAGCAGTTTTGCTAGAAGGGGGAGTGAGCAGTTCTTC. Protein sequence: CASSFARRGSEQFF.